Listed below are T cell receptor beta chains from one sample, sequenced in a study of memory CD4+ T cells and cytomegalovirus serostatus. This table comes from immunoSEQ multiplex PCR, and its TCRdb copy is limited to in-frame clones, with some not included. In the table there are 48,000 or so clones, around 80% of which are singletons. Sequencing was carried out using memory CD4+ T cells from blood. These receptor sequences come from an adult in good health and CMV-seronegative. Each CDR3 is given with its conserved first and last residue. A D gene is named only where the DNA matches it firmly. Some rows have no size entry. The others give once, few or many, or a class for an expanded clone.

d_call,clone_size,cdr3_length,j_call,v_call,cdr3_nt,cdr3_aa
-,few,16,TRBJ2-7,TRBV5-3,TGTGCCAGAAGCTTCAAAGGGAACCACCATGCCTACGAGCAGTACTTC,CARSFKGNHHAYEQYF
-,-,16,TRBJ1-1,TRBV19,TGTGCCAGTTTAGGGGCGAGGGCCCCAATGAACACTGAAGCTTTCTTT,CASLGARAPMNTEAFF
-,-,15,TRBJ2-4,TRBV18,TGTGCCAGCTCATCCGGGACGCCCGTCGGAGACATTCAGTACTTC,CASSSGTPVGDIQYF
-,-,17,TRBJ2-7,TRBV25-1,TGTGCCAGCAGTGAACCCCGGAGCGGGCCGAGCTCCTACGAGCAGTACTTC,CASSEPRSGPSSYEQYF
-,-,16,TRBJ2-1,TRBV5-6,TGTGCCAGCAGCTTGGAAAGATCCTGGGGGAACAATGAGCAGTTCTTC,CASSLERSWGNNEQFF
-,-,12,TRBJ1-2,TRBV7-9,TGTGCCAGCAGCCCCCGGGACTATGGCTACACCTTC,CASSPRDYGYTF
-,-,12,TRBJ2-7,TRBV28,TGTGCCAGCAGTTCGGGACTCCCCGAGCAGTACTTC,CASSSGLPEQYF
-,-,14,TRBJ2-5,TRBV15,TGTGCCACCAGCCAGGGGGGGAGTCCAGAGACCCAGTACTTC,CATSQGGSPETQYF
-,-,15,TRBJ1-4,TRBV27,TGTGCCAGCAGAGAACCAGGGGCCGTTAATGAAAAACTGTTTTTT,CASREPGAVNEKLFF
-,few,14,TRBJ2-7,TRBV7-9,TGTGCCAGCAGCTTATCCGGGGCCACCTACGAGCAGTACTTC,CASSLSGATYEQYF
TRBD2,-,14,TRBJ2-1,TRBV19,TGTGCCAGTACCTATCGGAGCGGGGGGGGTGAGCAGTTCTTC,CASTYRSGGGEQFF
-,-,16,TRBJ1-1,TRBV28,TGTGCCAGCAGTCTTGCCAGTCAGGGAAGTGCCACTGAAGCTTTCTTT,CASSLASQGSATEAFF
-,once,11,TRBJ1-1,TRBV6-5,TGTGCCAGCAGTTACCTTGGACGGGCTTTCTTT,CASSYLGRAFF
-,-,14,TRBJ2-3,TRBV25-1,TGTGCCAGCAGTGAATTGGGGGAACAGGCGACGCAGTATTTT,CASSELGEQATQYF
-,-,15,TRBJ1-2,TRBV7-2,TGTGCCAGCAGCCCCCAGACAGGTCTGAACTATGGCTACACCTTC,CASSPQTGLNYGYTF
TRBD2,-,18,TRBJ2-3,TRBV5-1,TGCGCCAGCAGCCCTGGCCTCCGGCGGGGGACCCGCGCAGATACGCAGTATTTT,CASSPGLRRGTRADTQYF
-,few,15,TRBJ2-3,TRBV6-5,TGTGCCAGCAGTTACCGGCTGGGCGGGACAGATACGCAGTATTTT,CASSYRLGGTDTQYF
-,-,16,TRBJ2-2,TRBV11-3,TGTGCCAGCAGCTTGCGTGGCAGGGGCGGAACCGGGGAGCTGTTTTTT,CASSLRGRGGTGELFF
-,-,15,TRBJ1-2,TRBV5-6,TGTGCCAGCAGCCCCGGAGGAGGGAGGTTCATTGGCTACACCTTC,CASSPGGGRFIGYTF
-,-,16,TRBJ2-1,TRBV6-5,TGTGCCAGCAGTTACTCTGTCAGGAGCTCCTACAATGAGCAGTTCTTC,CASSYSVRSSYNEQFF
-,many,17,TRBJ1-1,TRBV5-8,TGTGCCAGCAGCTTGGATCGGGACACCTTCTTAGGGACTGAAGCTTTCTTT,CASSLDRDTFLGTEAFF
-,-,13,TRBJ1-1,TRBV15,TGTGCCACCAGCAGATCACGGTGGGATGAAGCTTTCTTT,CATSRSRWDEAFF
TRBD1,-,13,TRBJ1-2,TRBV5-1,TGCGCCAGCAGGCAGACAGGGCTCTATGGCTACACCTTC,CASRQTGLYGYTF
-,-,14,TRBJ2-1,TRBV6-1,TGTGCCAGCATTGGGCCTAACAGGAACAATGAGCAGTTCTTC,CASIGPNRNNEQFF
-,-,15,TRBJ2-4,TRBV10-3,TGTGCCATCAGTTCCGGGTCCCTAGCCAAAAACATTCAGTACTTC,CAISSGSLAKNIQYF
TRBD1,-,14,TRBJ2-2,TRBV30,TGTGCCTGGAGGTTGGGACAGACCACCGGGGAGCTGTTTTTT,CAWRLGQTTGELFF
-,-,17,TRBJ1-2,TRBV4-2,TGTGCCAGCAGCCAAGATCCGACAGGCCCCCTTGTCTATGGCTACACCTTC,CASSQDPTGPLVYGYTF
-,-,14,TRBJ1-4,TRBV7-9,TGTGCCAGCAGCGAATCGGGTAATGTTGAAAAACTGTTTTTT,CASSESGNVEKLFF
TRBD1,-,15,TRBJ1-5,TRBV28,TGTGCCAGCAGTTTACAGGGGGCCTTCAATCAGCCCCAGCATTTT,CASSLQGAFNQPQHF
-,-,15,TRBJ1-2,TRBV7-9,TGTGCCAGCAGCCCCACTCTCAGGTCTAACTATGGCTACACCTTC,CASSPTLRSNYGYTF
-,once,16,TRBJ2-3,TRBV4-1,TGCGCCAGCAGCCAAGAACACCTGGGCCTCACAGATACGCAGTATTTT,CASSQEHLGLTDTQYF
-,-,13,TRBJ2-1,TRBV18,TGTGCCAGCTCAGCGGGACGGGACAATGAGCAGTTCTTC,CASSAGRDNEQFF
TRBD1,-,20,TRBJ1-6,TRBV9,TGTGCCAGCAGCGTAGGACCAGCGGGACAGAAAAGCTCCTATAATTCACCCCTCCACTTT,CASSVGPAGQKSSYNSPLHF
-,-,11,TRBJ2-5,TRBV7-2,TGTGCCAGCAGCTCGCACGAGACCCAGTACTTC,CASSSHETQYF
-,-,13,TRBJ2-7,TRBV19,TGTGCCAGTAGTATAGGGCCTTTCTACGAGCAGTACTTC,CASSIGPFYEQYF
TRBD1,-,14,TRBJ2-7,TRBV6-1,TGTGCCAGCAGGGGAATAAGGACAGGACCCGAGCAGTACTTC,CASRGIRTGPEQYF
-,-,19,TRBJ1-6,TRBV11-2,TGTGCCAGCAGCTTAGATGGAGGGACCTGGAGCTCCTATAATTCACCCCTCCACTTT,CASSLDGGTWSSYNSPLHF